This entry is about one TCR beta chain. The entry originates in a study of neoadjuvant anti-PD-1 for oral cavity cancer. CDR3 length equals 13 residues. V shed 6 bases and J shed 0 bases, with 6 bases lying between them. CDR1 is MNHEY, CDR2 SMNVEV, per germline (reference sequence). As for time point: after neoadjuvant nivolumab, at surgical resection. Repertoires were generated with immunoSEQ multiplex PCR, while TCRdb's copy carries only in-frame clones and drops some. Among 33,000 or so clones listed, 80% were seen once. This sample comprised PBMCs, obtained after nivolumab (anti-PD-1) treatment. This TCR was sampled from a person aged 35-80 years with oral cavity squamous cell carcinoma. This chain uses TRBV27 with TRBJ2-1, with D hard to call. The CDR3 DNA reads as TGTGCCAGCAGCTGGGGCTCCTACAATGAGCAGTTCTTC. Protein product: CASSWGSYNEQFF.